One and the same sample provided the 7 T cell receptor beta chains below, sequenced in a study of cytomegalovirus exposure and HLA in healthy donors. Both 60 Vbeta primers and 13 Jbeta primers went into the PCR. Some clones are missing from TCRdb's copy, which holds only in-frame ones; the method was immunoSEQ multiplex PCR. The table lists 80,000 to 100,000 clones, with under 4.5% in the top ten. The sequenced sample was PBMCs. These receptors originate from a woman aged 25 to 39 in good health and CMV-seronegative.

This chain connects TRBV6-5 to TRBJ1-4, with D possibly matching TRBD1 (6 bases). CDR1 MNHEY and CDR2 SVGAGI come from the germline V gene. There are 15 residues in the CDR3. Trimming removed 5 bases at V and 2 bases at J, with 12 bases between. The CDR3 DNA reads TGTGCCAGCAGTAACACAGGGTCGACTAATGAAAAACTGTTTTTT. Protein sequence: CASSNTGSTNEKLFF.

The rearrangement links TRBV6-4 to TRBJ2-1, with D possibly TRBD2 on 5 matching bases. The CDR3 runs to 14 residues. Trimming shortened V by 3 bases and J by 6 bases, and 12 bases separated the two germline ends. Germline V CDR1 and CDR2: MRHNA, SNTAGT. This chain's CDR3 is CASSELGWGNEQFF. CDR3 sequence (DNA): TGTGCCAGCAGTGAACTAGGATGGGGCAATGAGCAGTTCTTC.

The chain employs TRBV10-3 and TRBJ1-2; 9 nucleotides match TRBD1. Trimming at V came to 4 bases and at J to 5 bases, leaving 5 bases not matched to a gene. This CDR3 comprises 14 residues. Germline assignment: CDR1 ENHRY and CDR2 SYGVKD. The CDR3 here is CAISGGGQGYGYTF. As DNA, the CDR3 is TGTGCCATCAGTGGAGGGGGACAGGGTTATGGCTACACCTTC.

The rearrangement links TRBV27 to TRBJ2-5, with no clear D. Between the trimmed V and J ends, which lost 6 bases and 5 bases, there was a span of 16 bases. This CDR3 has 14 residues. Germline V gene lookup returns CDR1 MNHEY and CDR2 SMNVEV (reference sequence). CDR3 sequence (DNA): TGTGCCAGCAGATCTGGATCGACCAGGGAGACCCAGTACTTC. This gives the protein CASRSGSTRETQYF.

This chain joins TRBV19 and TRBJ2-7; 9 nucleotides align to TRBD1. Trimming at V came to 6 bases and at J to 4 bases, leaving 7 bases not matched to a gene. CDR1 and CDR2 from the germline V gene are LNHDA and SQIVND (reference sequence). The CDR3 loop spans 14 amino acids. Here the CDR3 DNA reads TGTGCCAGTAGATCCGGGACAGGGTTTTACGAGCAGTACTTC. This encodes CASRSGTGFYEQYF. Together with reference TRBV19 and TRBJ2-7, the CDR3 gives the full variable domain: DGGITQSPKYLFRKEGQNVTLSCEQNLNHDAMYWYRQDPGQGLRLIYYSQIVNDFQKGDIAEGYSVSREKKESFPLTVTSAQKNPTAFYLCASRSGTGFYEQYFGPGTRLTVT.

This sequence joins TRBV4-1 and TRBJ1-1, with 10 nucleotides matching TRBD1. Germline assignment: CDR1 MGHRA and CDR2 YSYEKL. The CDR3 loop spans 16 amino acids. V lost 8 bases, J lost 1 base, and 10 bases stayed unmatched. The CDR3 sequence: CASARDRGKGNTEAFF. The CDR3, as DNA: TGCGCCAGCGCCCGGGACAGGGGAAAGGGGAACACTGAAGCTTTCTTT.

This clone is labeled medium-sized based on frequency. The V call is TRBV29-1, the J call TRBJ1-1, with a possible D match to TRBD1 (5 bases). The V end lost 7 bases, the J end lost 6 bases, and 18 bases lay between the germline ends. The germline CDR1 and CDR2 sequences are SQVTM and ANQGSEA. The CDR3 extends over 13 amino acids. The chain's CDR3 is CSAEVQGGSEAFF. In nucleotides, the CDR3 is TGCAGCGCTGAGGTCCAGGGCGGATCTGAAGCTTTCTTT. Looking up the rest from reference TRBV29-1 and TRBJ1-1 gives the full variable domain: SAVISQKPSRDICQRGTSLTIQCQVDSQVTMMFWYRQQPGQSLTLIATANQGSEATYESGFVIDKFPISRPNLTFSTLTVSNMSPEDSSIYLCSAEVQGGSEAFFGQGTRLTVV.